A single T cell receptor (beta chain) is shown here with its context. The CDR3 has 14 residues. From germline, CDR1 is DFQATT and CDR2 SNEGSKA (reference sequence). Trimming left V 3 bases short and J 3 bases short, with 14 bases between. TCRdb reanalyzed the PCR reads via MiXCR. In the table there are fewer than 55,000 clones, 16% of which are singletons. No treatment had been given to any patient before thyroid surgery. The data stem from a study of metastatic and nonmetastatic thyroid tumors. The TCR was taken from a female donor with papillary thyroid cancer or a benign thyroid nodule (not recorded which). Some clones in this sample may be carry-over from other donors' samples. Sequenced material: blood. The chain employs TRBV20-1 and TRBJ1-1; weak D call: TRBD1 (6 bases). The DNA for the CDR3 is TGCAGTGCTAGGACAGGAGTGGAATACACTGAAGCTTTCTTT. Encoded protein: CSARTGVEYTEAFF.